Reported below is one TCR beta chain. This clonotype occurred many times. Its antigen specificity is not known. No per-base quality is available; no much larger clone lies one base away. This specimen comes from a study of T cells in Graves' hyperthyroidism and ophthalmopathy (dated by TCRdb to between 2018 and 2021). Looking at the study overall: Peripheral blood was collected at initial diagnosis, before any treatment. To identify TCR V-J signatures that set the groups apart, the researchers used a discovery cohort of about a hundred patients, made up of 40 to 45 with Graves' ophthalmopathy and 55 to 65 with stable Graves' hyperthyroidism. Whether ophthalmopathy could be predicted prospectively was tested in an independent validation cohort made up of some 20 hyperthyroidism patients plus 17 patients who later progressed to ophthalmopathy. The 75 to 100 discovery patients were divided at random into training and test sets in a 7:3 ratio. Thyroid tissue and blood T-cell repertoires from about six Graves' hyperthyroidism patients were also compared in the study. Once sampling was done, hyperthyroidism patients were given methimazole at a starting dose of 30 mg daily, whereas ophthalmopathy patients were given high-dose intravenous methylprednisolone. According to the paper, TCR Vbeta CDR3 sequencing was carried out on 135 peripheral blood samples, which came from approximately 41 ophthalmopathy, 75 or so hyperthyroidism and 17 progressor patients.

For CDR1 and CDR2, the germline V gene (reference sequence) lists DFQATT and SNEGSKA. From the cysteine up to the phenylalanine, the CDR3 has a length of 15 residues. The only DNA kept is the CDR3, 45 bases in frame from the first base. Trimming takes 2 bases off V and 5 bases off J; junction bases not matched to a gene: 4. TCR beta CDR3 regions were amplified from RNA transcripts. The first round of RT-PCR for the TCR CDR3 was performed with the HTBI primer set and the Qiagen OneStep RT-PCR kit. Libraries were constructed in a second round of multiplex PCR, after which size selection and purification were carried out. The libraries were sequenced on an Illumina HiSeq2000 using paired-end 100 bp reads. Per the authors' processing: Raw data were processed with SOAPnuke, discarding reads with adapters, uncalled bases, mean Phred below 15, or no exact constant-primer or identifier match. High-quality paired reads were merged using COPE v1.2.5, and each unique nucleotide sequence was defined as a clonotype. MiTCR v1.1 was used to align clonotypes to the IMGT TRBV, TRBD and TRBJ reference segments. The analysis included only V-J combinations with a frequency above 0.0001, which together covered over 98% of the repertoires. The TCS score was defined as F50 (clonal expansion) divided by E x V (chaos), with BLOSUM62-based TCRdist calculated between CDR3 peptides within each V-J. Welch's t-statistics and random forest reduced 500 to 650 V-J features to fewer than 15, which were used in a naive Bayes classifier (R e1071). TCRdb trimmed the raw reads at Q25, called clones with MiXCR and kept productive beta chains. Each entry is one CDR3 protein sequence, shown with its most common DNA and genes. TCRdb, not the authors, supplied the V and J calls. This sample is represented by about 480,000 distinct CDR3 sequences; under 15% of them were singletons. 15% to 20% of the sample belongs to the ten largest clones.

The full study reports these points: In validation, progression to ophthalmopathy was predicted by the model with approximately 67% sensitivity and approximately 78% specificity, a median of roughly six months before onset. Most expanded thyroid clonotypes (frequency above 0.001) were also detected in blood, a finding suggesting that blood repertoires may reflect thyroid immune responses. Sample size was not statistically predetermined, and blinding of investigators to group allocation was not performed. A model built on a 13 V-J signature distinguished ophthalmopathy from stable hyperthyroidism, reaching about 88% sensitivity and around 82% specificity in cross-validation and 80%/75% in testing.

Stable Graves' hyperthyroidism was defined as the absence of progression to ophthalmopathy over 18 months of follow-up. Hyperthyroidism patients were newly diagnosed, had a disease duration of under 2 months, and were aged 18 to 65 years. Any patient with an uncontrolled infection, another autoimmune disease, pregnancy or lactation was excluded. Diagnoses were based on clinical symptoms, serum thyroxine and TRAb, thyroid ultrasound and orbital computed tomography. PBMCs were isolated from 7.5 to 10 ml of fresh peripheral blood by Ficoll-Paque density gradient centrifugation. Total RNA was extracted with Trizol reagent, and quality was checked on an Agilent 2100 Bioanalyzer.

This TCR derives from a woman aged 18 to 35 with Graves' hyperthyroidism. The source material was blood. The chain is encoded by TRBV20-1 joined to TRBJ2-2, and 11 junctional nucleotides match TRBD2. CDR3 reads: CSARKGLADTGELFF. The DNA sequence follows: TGCAGTGCTAGAAAGGGACTAGCGGATACCGGGGAGCTGTTTTTT.